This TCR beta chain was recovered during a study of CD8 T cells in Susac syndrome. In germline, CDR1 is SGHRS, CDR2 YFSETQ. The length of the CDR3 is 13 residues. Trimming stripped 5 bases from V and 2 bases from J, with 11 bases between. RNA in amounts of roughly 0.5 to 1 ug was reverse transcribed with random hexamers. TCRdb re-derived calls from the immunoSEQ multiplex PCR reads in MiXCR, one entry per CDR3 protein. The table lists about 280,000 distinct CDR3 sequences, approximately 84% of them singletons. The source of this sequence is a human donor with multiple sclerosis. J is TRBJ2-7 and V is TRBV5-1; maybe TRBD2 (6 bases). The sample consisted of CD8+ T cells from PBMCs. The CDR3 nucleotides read TGCGCCAGCAGAGGCGGGATGCCCTACGAGCAGTACTTC. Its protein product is CASRGGMPYEQYF. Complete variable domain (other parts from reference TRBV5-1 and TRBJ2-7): KAGVTQTPRYLIKTRGQQVTLSCSPISGHRSVSWYQQTPGQGLQFLFEYFSETQRNKGNFPGRFSGRQFSNSRSEMNVSTLELGDSALYLCASRGGMPYEQYFGPGTRLTVT.